This TCR beta chain is from a study of T cell responses to AZD1222 COVID-19 vaccine. Findings and limits, study-wide: Repertoires were sampled only after the peak T cell response. Spike-specific TCR breadth and depth rose after two AZD1222 doses. Distributed over spike, vaccine-associated CD4 TCRs predominated at 160-218 and 743-854. At baseline, seropositivity was found in only six or seven AZD1222 recipients.

Assay used: immunoSEQ multiplex PCR; TCRdb lists only in-frame clones, some missing. The sample yields some 170,000 clones, more than 75% seen once. About this clone itself: Antigen unknown.

The CDR3 runs 15 residues. Deletions cut 0 bases from V and 5 bases from J, with 14 bases between. CDR1 is MNHEY and CDR2 is SVGAGI in the germline V gene. The input for sequencing was peripheral blood, taken 28 days after the second AZD1222 dose. The receptor was isolated from an adult who received the AZD1222 COVID-19 vaccine. V gene TRBV6-5 combines with J gene TRBJ2-7; TRBD2 might be the D (5 bases). CDR3 sequence reads: CASSYSSDLSHEQYF. CDR3 nucleotide sequence: TGTGCCAGCAGTTACTCCTCGGACTTATCCCACGAGCAGTACTTC.